Listed below are T cell receptor beta chains from one sample, sequenced in a study of cytomegalovirus exposure and HLA in healthy donors. Libraries were prepared by immunoSEQ multiplex PCR; TCRdb keeps only in-frame clonotypes and omits some of them. The repertoire holds about 170,000 clones, with roughly 85% as singletons. The source material was PBMCs. The receptors come from a woman in her forties or fifties in good health and CMV-seropositive. Both conserved end residues are part of each CDR3. D genes are given only for firm matches. The size of a clone is reported for some rows only, either as once, few or many, or as a class for expanded clones.

d_call | clone_size | j_call | v_call | cdr3_nt | cdr3_aa
. | . | TRBJ1-1 | TRBV7-9 | TGTGCCAGCAGCCAGGGAGGGTTAGGGACTGAAGCTTTCTTT | CASSQGGLGTEAFF
TRBD2 | once | TRBJ2-5 | TRBV7-6 | TGTGCCAGCAGCTTGACCCCAGCCAACCGACTAGCGGGAGGAGGGGGTCAAGAGACCCAGTACTTC | CASSLTPANRLAGGGGQETQYF
. | . | TRBJ2-5 | TRBV19 | TGTGCCAGTAGTATATCCTCGGTGGAAGAGACCCAGTACTTC | CASSISSVEETQYF
. | few | TRBJ2-1 | TRBV11-2 | TGTGCCAGCAGCCCCATGGACACTTACAATGAGCAGTTCTTC | CASSPMDTYNEQFF
. | . | TRBJ1-5 | TRBV6-1 | TGTGCCAGCAGACAGTATGGGGGGTCGGCCCAGCATTTT | CASRQYGGSAQHF
TRBD2 | . | TRBJ2-4 | TRBV2 | TGTGCCAGCAGTGAGGGTAGCGGGGTTGTAAACATTCAGTACTTC | CASSEGSGVVNIQYF
. | . | TRBJ1-3 | TRBV15 | TGTGCCACCAGCAGAGATGCTAACGTTTACTCTGGAAACACCATATATTTT | CATSRDANVYSGNTIYF
TRBD2 | . | TRBJ2-1 | TRBV11-3 | TGTGCCAGCAGCTTAGATGGGACTAGCCCTAGGGGCAATGAGCAGTTCTTC | CASSLDGTSPRGNEQFF
TRBD2 | . | TRBJ2-1 | TRBV29-1 | TGCAGCGTGGGGACTAGCGGGAGGAATGAGCAGTTCTTC | CSVGTSGRNEQFF
. | . | TRBJ1-2 | TRBV27 | TGTGCCACCCGGCGAGGGATTGGTGACTATGGCTACACCTTC | CATRRGIGDYGYTF
TRBD1 | . | TRBJ1-4 | TRBV11-1 | TGTGCCAGCAGCCTTAGGGACAGGGCAAACGAAAAACTGTTTTTT | CASSLRDRANEKLFF
TRBD1 | . | TRBJ1-1 | TRBV4-3 | TGCGCCAGCAGCCAAAGACAGGGGGACACTGAAGCTTTCTTT | CASSQRQGDTEAFF
TRBD1 | . | TRBJ1-1 | TRBV6-6 | TGTGCCAGCAGCGACAGGGTTGGGGACACTGAAGCTTTCTTT | CASSDRVGDTEAFF
TRBD1 | . | TRBJ2-6 | TRBV9 | TGTGCCAGCAGCGTAGCCCCCCAGGGGGCCTACTCTGGGGCCAACGTCCTGACTTTC | CASSVAPQGAYSGANVLTF
. | . | TRBJ2-3 | TRBV9 | TGTGCCAGCAGCGTAGGGGGGGGCACACACACAGATACGCAGTATTTT | CASSVGGGTHTDTQYF
TRBD2 | . | TRBJ2-7 | TRBV7-8 | TGTGCCAGCAGCACCCGCTCCGGGACTAGCGCCTCCTCAACCTACGAGCAGTACTTC | CASSTRSGTSASSTYEQYF
. | . | TRBJ1-5 | TRBV5-1 | TGCGCCAGCAGCAGGGAGGGCAGGGCGAATCAGCCCCAGCATTTT | CASSREGRANQPQHF
. | once | TRBJ2-7 | TRBV7-9 | TGTTCCAGCAGCTATGGGACTCCCGAGCAGTACTTC | CSSSYGTPEQYF
. | . | TRBJ1-6 | TRBV4-3 | TGCGCCAGCAGCCAAGACCCACTAAGCTCCTATAATTCACCCCTCCACTTT | CASSQDPLSSYNSPLHF
. | . | TRBJ1-1 | TRBV6-5 | TGTGCCAGCGTCCCGTCGTCAACGGGGGAAGCTTTCTTT | CASVPSSTGEAFF
. | . | TRBJ2-1 | TRBV2 | TGTGCCACCAACTCGGACAGCCCGAAGCAGTTCTTC | CATNSDSPKQFF
. | . | TRBJ1-2 | TRBV25-1 | TGTGCCAGCAGTGATACAACAGGGTTCACCTATGGCTACACCTTC | CASSDTTGFTYGYTF
TRBD2 | . | TRBJ2-1 | TRBV4-1 | TGCGCCAGCAGCCCCAAACAGGGTAGCAATAGCGGGACGTCCTACAATGAGCAGTTCTTC | CASSPKQGSNSGTSYNEQFF
. | . | TRBJ2-1 | TRBV5-4 | TGTGCCAGCAGCTTGGTGAGTGAGGGTAGTGAGCAGTTCTTC | CASSLVSEGSEQFF
TRBD1 | . | TRBJ1-6 | TRBV7-8 | TGTGCCAGCAGCCTCGGACAGGGGGGAAATTCACCCCTCCACTTT | CASSLGQGGNSPLHF
TRBD1 | . | TRBJ2-1 | TRBV6-6 | TGTGCCAGCAGTCCAGGACAGGTTGAGCAGTTCTTC | CASSPGQVEQFF
. | . | TRBJ1-1 | TRBV7-2 | TGTGCCAGCAGCTTAGGCCCGGGGAACACTGAAGCTTTCTTT | CASSLGPGNTEAFF
. | . | TRBJ2-3 | TRBV6-1 | TGTGCCAGCAGTGTCCGAGAGTACGATACGCAGTATTTT | CASSVREYDTQYF
. | . | TRBJ1-6 | TRBV7-8 | TGTGCCAGCAGCCCGTACGGGGGATCAAATTCACCCCTCCACTTT | CASSPYGGSNSPLHF
TRBD2 | few | TRBJ2-4 | TRBV4-2 | TGTGCCAGCAGCCAAAATATCGCGGGAGAGCGTGAAAACATTCAGTACTTC | CASSQNIAGERENIQYF
. | . | TRBJ1-2 | TRBV5-8 | TGTGCCAGCAGCTTGGACAGGCATGGGGGCTACACCTTC | CASSLDRHGGYTF
. | . | TRBJ1-2 | TRBV6-5 | TGTGCCAGCAGTAAACAGGGAGGGGACTATGGCTACACCTTC | CASSKQGGDYGYTF
. | . | TRBJ2-1 | TRBV6-5 | TGTGCCAGCAGTTTTAGGGGGAGCGGTGACAATGAACAGTTCTTC | CASSFRGSGDNEQFF
TRBD1 | . | TRBJ2-3 | TRBV13 | TGTGCCAGCAGCTCGAGGACAGGAAGCACAGATACGCAGTATTTT | CASSSRTGSTDTQYF
. | . | TRBJ2-7 | TRBV19 | TGTGCCAGTAGCAACCGGGACACCGACTCCTACGAGCAGTACTTC | CASSNRDTDSYEQYF
. | . | TRBJ1-6 | TRBV16 | TGTGCCAGCAGCCAACAGGACGGGGGAAATTCACCCCTCCACTTT | CASSQQDGGNSPLHF
. | . | TRBJ1-2 | TRBV5-4 | TGTGCCAGCAGCTTGGCGTCGGCAGGGTTTAACTATGGCTACACCTTC | CASSLASAGFNYGYTF
. | . | TRBJ2-5 | TRBV7-8 | TGTGCCAGCAGCCGTCGCTCCTCAGCGAAGGGGGACTTC | CASSRRSSAKGDF
TRBD2 | . | TRBJ2-3 | TRBV18 | TGTGCCAGCTCACCATCGCTAGCGGGAGGAGATACGCAGTATTTT | CASSPSLAGGDTQYF
. | . | TRBJ2-6 | TRBV7-2 | TGTGCCAGCAGCTTGGGTCCGACTGTCTCTGGGGCCAACGTCCTGACTTTC | CASSLGPTVSGANVLTF
TRBD1 | once | TRBJ1-2 | TRBV9 | TGTGCCAGCAGCGCCCAGGGGGGCTACTATGGCTACACCTTC | CASSAQGGYYGYTF
TRBD1 | . | TRBJ1-5 | TRBV19 | TGTGCCAGTAGTTTTAGGGACAGAAGGTATAGCAATCAGCCCCAGCATTTT | CASSFRDRRYSNQPQHF
TRBD1 | . | TRBJ1-5 | TRBV28 | TGTGCCAGCACCTCCCGGACAGGGGTAGATCAGCCCCAGCATTTT | CASTSRTGVDQPQHF
TRBD1 | . | TRBJ2-1 | TRBV4-3 | TGCGCCAGCAGCCTACAGGGGGGTAGGGATGAGCAGTTCTTC | CASSLQGGRDEQFF
. | . | TRBJ2-1 | TRBV5-1 | TGCGCCAGCAGCTTGGGGACAGAGTACAATGAGCAGTTCTTC | CASSLGTEYNEQFF
TRBD1 | once | TRBJ2-1 | TRBV5-4 | TGTGCCAGCAGCATGACAGGGGGTATACACAATGAGCAGTTCTTC | CASSMTGGIHNEQFF
. | . | TRBJ2-1 | TRBV29-1 | TGCAGCGCTGCGGGACTCGGCTTCAATGAGCAGTTCTTC | CSAAGLGFNEQFF
. | once | TRBJ2-7 | TRBV27 | TGTGCCAGCAGTCCCGCCGGGGGAGCTCCCTACGAGCAGTACTTC | CASSPAGGAPYEQYF
. | . | TRBJ2-3 | TRBV19 | TGTGCCATGGCTCCCTCTAGCACAGATACGCAGTATTTT | CAMAPSSTDTQYF
TRBD2 | . | TRBJ2-7 | TRBV7-2 | TGTGCCAGCAGCCTACCTAGCGGGGGGCTAAACGCAAAATCCTACGAGCAGTACTTC | CASSLPSGGLNAKSYEQYF